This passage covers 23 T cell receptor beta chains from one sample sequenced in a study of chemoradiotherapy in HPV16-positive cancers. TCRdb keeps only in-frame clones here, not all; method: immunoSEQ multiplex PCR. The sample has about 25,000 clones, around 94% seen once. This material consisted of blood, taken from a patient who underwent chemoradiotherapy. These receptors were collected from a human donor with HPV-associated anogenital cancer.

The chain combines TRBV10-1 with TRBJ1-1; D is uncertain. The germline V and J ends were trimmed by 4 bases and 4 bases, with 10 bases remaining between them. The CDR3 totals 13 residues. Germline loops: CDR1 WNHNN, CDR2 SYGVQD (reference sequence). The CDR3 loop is CASSAGLGTEAFF. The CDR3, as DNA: TGCGCCAGCAGTGCTGGGTTGGGCACTGAAGCTTTCTTT.

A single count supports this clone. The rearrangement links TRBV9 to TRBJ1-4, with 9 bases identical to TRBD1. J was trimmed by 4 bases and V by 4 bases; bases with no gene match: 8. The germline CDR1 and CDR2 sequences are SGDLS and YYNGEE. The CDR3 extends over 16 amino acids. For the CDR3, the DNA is TGTGCCAGCAGCCCCAGACAGGGGGAGAATAATGAAAAACTGTTTTTT. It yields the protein CASSPRQGENNEKLFF.

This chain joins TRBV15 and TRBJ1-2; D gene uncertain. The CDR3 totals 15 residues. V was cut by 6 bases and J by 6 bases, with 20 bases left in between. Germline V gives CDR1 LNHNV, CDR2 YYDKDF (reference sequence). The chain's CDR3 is CATSTPGLLVHGYTF. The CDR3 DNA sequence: TGTGCCACCAGTACCCCCGGACTCCTAGTCCATGGCTACACCTTC.

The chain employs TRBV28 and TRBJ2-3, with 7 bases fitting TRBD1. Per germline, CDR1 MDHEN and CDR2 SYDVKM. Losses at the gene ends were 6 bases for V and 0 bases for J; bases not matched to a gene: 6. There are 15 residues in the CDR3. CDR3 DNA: TGTGCCAGCAGCTTTACAGGGGTCAGCACAGATACGCAGTATTTT. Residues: CASSFTGVSTDTQYF.

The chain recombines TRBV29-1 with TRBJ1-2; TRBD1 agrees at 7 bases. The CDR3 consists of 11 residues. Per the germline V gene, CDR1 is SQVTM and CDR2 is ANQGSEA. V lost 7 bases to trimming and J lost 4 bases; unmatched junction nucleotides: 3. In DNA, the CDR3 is TGCAGCGCCGGGGACAGCTATGGCTACACCTTC. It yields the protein CSAGDSYGYTF.

CDR3 DNA: TGCGCCAGCAGCTTAGGGCGACAGAGTTTCAACACTGAAGCTTTCTTT. It yields the protein CASSLGRQSFNTEAFF. The chain combines TRBV5-1 with TRBJ1-1; TRBD1 might be the D (5 bases). Trimming left V 2 bases short and J 2 bases short, with 16 bases between. CDR1 and CDR2 from the germline V gene are SGHRS and YFSETQ. The CDR3 covers 16 residues.

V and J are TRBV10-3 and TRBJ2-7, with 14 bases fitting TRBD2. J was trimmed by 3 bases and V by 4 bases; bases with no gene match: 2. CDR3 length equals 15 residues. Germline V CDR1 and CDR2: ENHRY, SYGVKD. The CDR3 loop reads CAISVGTSGSYEQYF. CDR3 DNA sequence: TGTGCCATCAGTGTGGGGACTAGCGGGAGCTACGAGCAGTACTTC.

The DNA for the CDR3 is TGTGCCAGCAGCTTTGGACAGGAAAACACTGAAGCTTTCTTT. As protein: CASSFGQENTEAFF. This rearrangement joins TRBV5-5 to TRBJ1-1; TRBD1 aligns across 7 bases. CDR1 SGHKS and CDR2 YYEKEE come from the germline V gene (reference sequence). V shed 2 bases and J 2 bases; nucleotides not matched to a gene: 3. The CDR3 has 14 residues.

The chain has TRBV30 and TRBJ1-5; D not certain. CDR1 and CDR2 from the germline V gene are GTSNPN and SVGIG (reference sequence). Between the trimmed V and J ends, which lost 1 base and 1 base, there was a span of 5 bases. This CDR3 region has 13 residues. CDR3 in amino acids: CAWSARSNQPQHF. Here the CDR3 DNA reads TGTGCCTGGAGTGCCAGAAGCAATCAGCCCCAGCATTTT.

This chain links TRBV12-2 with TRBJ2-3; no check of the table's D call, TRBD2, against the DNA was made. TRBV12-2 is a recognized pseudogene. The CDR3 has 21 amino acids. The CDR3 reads CASRLASGTSGRDTPSNTQYF. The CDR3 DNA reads TGTGCAAGTCGCTTAGCCTCCGGGACTAGCGGGAGAGACACACCTAGTAATACGCAGTATTTT.

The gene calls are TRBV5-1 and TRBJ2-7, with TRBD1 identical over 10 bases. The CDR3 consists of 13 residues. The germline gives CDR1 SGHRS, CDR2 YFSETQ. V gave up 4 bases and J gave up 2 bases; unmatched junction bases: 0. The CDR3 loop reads CASSGTGAYEQYF. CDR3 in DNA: TGCGCCAGCAGCGGGACAGGGGCCTACGAGCAGTACTTC.

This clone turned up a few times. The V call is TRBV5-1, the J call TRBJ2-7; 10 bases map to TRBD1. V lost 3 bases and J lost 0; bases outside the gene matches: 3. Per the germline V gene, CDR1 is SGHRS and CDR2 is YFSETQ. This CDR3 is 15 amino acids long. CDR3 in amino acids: CASSSTGGASYEQYF. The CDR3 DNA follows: TGCGCCAGCAGCTCGACAGGGGGCGCCTCCTACGAGCAGTACTTC.

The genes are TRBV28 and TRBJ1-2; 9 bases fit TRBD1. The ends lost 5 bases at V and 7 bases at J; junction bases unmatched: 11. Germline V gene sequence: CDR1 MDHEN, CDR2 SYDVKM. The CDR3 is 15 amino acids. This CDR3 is CASSPAGQGFIGYTF. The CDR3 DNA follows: TGTGCCAGCAGTCCCGCCGGACAGGGGTTTATTGGCTACACCTTC.

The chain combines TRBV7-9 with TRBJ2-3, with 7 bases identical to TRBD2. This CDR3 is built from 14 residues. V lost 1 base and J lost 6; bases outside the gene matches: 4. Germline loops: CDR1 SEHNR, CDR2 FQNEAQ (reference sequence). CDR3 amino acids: CASSLEDGGDTQYF. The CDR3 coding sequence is TGTGCCAGCAGCTTAGAAGACGGGGGGGATACGCAGTATTTT.

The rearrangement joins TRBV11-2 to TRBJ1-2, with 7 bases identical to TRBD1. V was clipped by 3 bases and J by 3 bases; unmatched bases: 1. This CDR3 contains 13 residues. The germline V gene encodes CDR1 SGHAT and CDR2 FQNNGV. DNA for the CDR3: TGTGCCAGCAGCTTTGGACAGGACTATGGCTACACCTTC. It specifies CASSFGQDYGYTF.

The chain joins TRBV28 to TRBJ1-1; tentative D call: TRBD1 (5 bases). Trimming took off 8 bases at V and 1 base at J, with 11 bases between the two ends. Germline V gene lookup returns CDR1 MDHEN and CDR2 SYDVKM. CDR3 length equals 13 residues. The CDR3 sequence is CASFLGGNTEAFF. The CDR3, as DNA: TGTGCCAGCTTCCTGGGGGGGAACACTGAAGCTTTCTTT.

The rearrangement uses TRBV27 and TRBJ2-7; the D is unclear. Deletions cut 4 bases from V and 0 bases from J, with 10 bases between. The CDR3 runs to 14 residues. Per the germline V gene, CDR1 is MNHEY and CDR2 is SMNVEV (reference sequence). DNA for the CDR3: TGTGCCAGCAGTTCGCGACGGGTCTCCTACGAGCAGTACTTC. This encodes CASSSRRVSYEQYF.

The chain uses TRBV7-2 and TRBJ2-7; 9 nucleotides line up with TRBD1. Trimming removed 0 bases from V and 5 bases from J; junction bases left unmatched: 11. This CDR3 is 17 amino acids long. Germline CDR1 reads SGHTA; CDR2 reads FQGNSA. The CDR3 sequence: CASSLALFKGQGDEQYF. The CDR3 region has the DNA TGTGCCAGCAGCTTAGCGCTGTTTAAGGGACAGGGCGACGAGCAGTACTTC.

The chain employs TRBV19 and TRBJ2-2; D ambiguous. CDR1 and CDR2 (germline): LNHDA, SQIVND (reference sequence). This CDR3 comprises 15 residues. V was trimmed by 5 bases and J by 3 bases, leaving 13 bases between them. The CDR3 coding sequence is TGTGCCAGTAGTCCACGACCCCAGGACACCGGGGAGCTGTTTTTT. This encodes CASSPRPQDTGELFF.

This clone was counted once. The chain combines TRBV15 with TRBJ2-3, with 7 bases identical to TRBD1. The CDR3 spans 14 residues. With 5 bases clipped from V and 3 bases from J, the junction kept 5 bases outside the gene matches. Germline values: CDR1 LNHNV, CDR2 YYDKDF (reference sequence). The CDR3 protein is CATSSDRRTDTQYF. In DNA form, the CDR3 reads TGTGCCACCAGCTCGGACAGGAGGACAGATACGCAGTATTTT.

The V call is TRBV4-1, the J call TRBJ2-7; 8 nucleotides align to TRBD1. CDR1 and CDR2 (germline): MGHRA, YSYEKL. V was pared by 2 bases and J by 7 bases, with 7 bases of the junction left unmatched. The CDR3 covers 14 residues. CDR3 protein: CASSQIGQGREQYF. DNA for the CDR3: TGCGCCAGCAGCCAAATAGGACAGGGACGTGAGCAGTACTTC.

CDR3 DNA sequence: TGTGCCAGCAGGTCTCCGGGACAGGGACGAGACACCATATATTTT. Translating gives CASRSPGQGRDTIYF. The rearrangement links TRBV7-6 to TRBJ1-3; the match to TRBD1 covers 9 bases. This CDR3 contains 15 residues. The trim removed 6 bases at V and 8 bases at J, leaving 11 bases unmatched. Germline V gene sequence: CDR1 SGHVS, CDR2 FNYEAQ.

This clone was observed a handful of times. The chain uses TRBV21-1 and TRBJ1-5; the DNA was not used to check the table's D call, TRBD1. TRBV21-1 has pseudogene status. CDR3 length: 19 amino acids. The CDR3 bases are TGTGCCAGCAGCAATAAGAAGAGGACAGGGGAGGATGAAAGTCAGCCCCAGCATTTT. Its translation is CASSNKKRTGEDESQPQHF.